The 9 T cell receptor beta chains given below trace back to one sample, sequenced in a study of prognosis after radiotherapy for stage I lung cancer (dated by TCRdb to 2020 to 2022). The sequencer listed for this sample is Illumina HiSeq 3000. Two rounds of multiplex PCR on genomic DNA were used to amplify the TCR beta CDR3 region. In the first PCR round, primers specific to each TRBV and TRBJ gene were used, and the primer sequences were filed in Chinese patent CN105087789A. Using fastp at Q25 and MiXCR, TCRdb reprocessed the public reads and kept productive beta chains. Rows merge per CDR3 protein into single entries with the most common DNA and genes. The sample table lists around 51,000 distinct CDR3 sequences, about 37% of them with a count of one. The ten largest clones add up to about 9.2% of the sample. The sequencing here drew on PBMCs, taken before or after stereotactic body radiation therapy (not recorded which). Receptor source: a donor over 45 with non-small cell lung cancer.

This clonotype was picked up many times. The chain carries TRBV18 and TRBJ1-4; the match to TRBD1 covers 7 bases. Germline loops: CDR1 KGHSH, CDR2 LQKENI. V lost 6 bases and J lost 6; bases outside the gene matches: 16. The CDR3 has 17 residues. CDR3 protein: CASSRETQGGGDEKLFF. The CDR3 nucleotides are TGTGCCAGCTCCCGGGAGACTCAAGGGGGCGGTGATGAAAAACTGTTTTTT. Filled out from reference TRBV18 and TRBJ1-4, the complete variable domain reads NAGVMQNPRHLVRRRGQEARLRCSPMKGHSHVYWYRQLPEEGLKFMVYLQKENIIDESGMPKERFSAEFPKEGPSILRIQQVVRGDSAAYFCASSRETQGGGDEKLFFGSGTQLSVL.

This clonotype showed up many times. One junction end does not reproduce the germline sequence, and a read error may be involved. The chain uses TRBV6-1 and TRBJ1-5; 8 bases map to TRBD1. Germline CDR1 and CDR2: MNHNS and SASEGT. This CDR3 has 15 amino acids. The CDR3 loop is CASSAFPGGNQPQHF. The CDR3, as DNA: TGTGCCAGCAGCGCGTTCCCAGGGGGCAACCAGCCCCAGCATTTT.

About this clonotype itself: A read error may be the cause here, since a much bigger clone is one base away. The V call is TRBV6-5, the J call TRBJ2-7; the D gene is possibly TRBD2 (6 bases). This CDR3 is 13 amino acids long. CDR1 and CDR2 (germline): MNHEY, SVGAGI. The CDR3 reads CVSSRLVSYEQYF. CDR3 bases: TGTGTCAGCAGCCGACTAGTGTCCTACGAGCAGTACTTC.

In regard to this clonotype: A much larger clone differs by one base, so this may be a read error. The rearrangement links TRBV28 to TRBJ2-5, with TRBD2 matching 10 bases. The CDR3 sequence is 14 residues long. V was pared by 8 bases and J by 4 bases, with 7 bases of the junction left unmatched. Germline CDR1 reads MDHEN; CDR2 reads SYDVKM. CDR3: CASGKREGLETQYF. The CDR3 nucleotides read TGTGCCAGCGGTAAGCGGGAGGGCCTAGAGACCCAGTACTTC. The full variable domain, its missing parts supplied by reference TRBV28 and TRBJ2-5, is DVKVTQSSRYLVKRTGEKVFLECVQDMDHENMFWYRQDPGLGLRLIYFSYDVKMKEKGDIPEGYSVSREKKERFSLILESASTNQTSMYLCASGKREGLETQYFGPGTRLLVL.

This clonotype has ten or more counts. The genes are TRBV2 and TRBJ2-7; tentatively, D is TRBD1 or TRBD2 (6 bases each). CDR1 and CDR2 from the germline V gene are SNHLY and FYNNEI. Trimming removed 2 bases at V and 5 bases at J, with 19 bases between. This CDR3 region has 16 residues. The CDR3 spells CASSESLYQGRNEQYF. DNA for the CDR3: TGTGCCAGCAGTGAATCGCTGTATCAGGGGAGGAACGAGCAGTACTTC.

In this sample, this clonotype turned up many times. This chain connects TRBV6-9 to TRBJ1-1, with 7 bases matching TRBD1. CDR3 size: 14 residues. The ends lost 4 bases at V and 1 base at J; junction bases unmatched: 3. The germline V gene has CDR1 MNHGY and CDR2 SVAAGI. Here the CDR3 DNA reads TGTGCCAGCAGTTGGGGACAGAGGAACACTGAAGCTTTCTTT. Its protein product is CASSWGQRNTEAFF.

The V gene is TRBV20-1, the J gene TRBJ2-3; D gene unclear. The CDR3 covers 13 residues. Germline V gene data show CDR1 as DFQATT and CDR2 as SNEGSKA (reference sequence). In DNA, the CDR3 is TGCACCTGCGAGGTAAATCCTTCAGATACGCAGTATTTT. This gives the protein CTCEVNPSDTQYF.

Points on this clonotype: The missing conserved phenylalanine or tryptophan at the end of this CDR3 makes a read error likely. This chain connects TRBV7-2 to TRBJ1-2; no clear D gene. Per germline, CDR1 SGHTA and CDR2 FQGNSA. V dropped 8 bases and J dropped 5 bases, with 18 bases sitting between them. CDR3 length: 14 amino acids. The CDR3 region is CASQPAQVPYGYTV. The CDR3 DNA reads TGTGCCAGCCAGCCGGCCCAGGTCCCGTATGGCTACACCGTC.

At least ten counts were recorded for this clonotype. This sequence joins TRBV11-3 and TRBJ2-2, with D tentatively TRBD2 (6 bases). With 0 bases removed from V and 7 bases from J, the gap between germline ends came to 18 bases. The CDR3 is 17 amino acids. The germline V gene encodes CDR1 SGHNT and CDR2 YENEEA. The CDR3 coding sequence is TGTGCCAGCAGCTTAGATTCCTCCGGGACTCCATTCGGGGAGCTGTTTTTT. It yields the protein CASSLDSSGTPFGELFF.